This TCR beta chain was captured in a study of blood T cells in healthy people across ages. Study conclusions and caveats: Roughly linear age-related decline in beta diversity appeared, significant by age approximately 43. Any changes in expanded clonotypes were possibly confounded, as donor CMV status remained unknown.

The second PCR ran about 6 to 11 cycles with a sample-barcoded 5' primer and J-beta primers. TCRdb fed the 5' RACE reads into MiXCR, producing one record per CDR3 protein. The sample consists of approximately 1.5 million distinct CDR3 sequences, 35% to 45% of them appearing once. V was pared by 3 bases and J by 0 bases, with 10 bases between. Looked up from germline, CDR1 is SGHTA and CDR2 is FQGNSA. CDR3 length: 15 amino acids. PBMCs numbering at least 6.5 million were isolated per sample. Notes on this clonotype: Antigen specificity is unknown.

The V and J genes are TRBV7-2 and TRBJ2-3; D is unclear. Source material: blood. The sequence was obtained from a woman aged 18-29 years in good health. CDR3 residues: CASSFVVTSTDTQYF. CDR3 in DNA: TGTGCCAGCAGCTTTGTTGTAACCAGCACAGATACGCAGTATTTT. Filled out from reference TRBV7-2 and TRBJ2-3, the complete variable domain reads GAGVSQSPSNKVTEKGKDVELRCDPISGHTALYWYRQSLGQGLEFLIYFQGNSAPDKSGLPSDRFSAERTGGSVSTLTIQRTQQEDSAVYLCASSFVVTSTDTQYFGPGTRLTVL.